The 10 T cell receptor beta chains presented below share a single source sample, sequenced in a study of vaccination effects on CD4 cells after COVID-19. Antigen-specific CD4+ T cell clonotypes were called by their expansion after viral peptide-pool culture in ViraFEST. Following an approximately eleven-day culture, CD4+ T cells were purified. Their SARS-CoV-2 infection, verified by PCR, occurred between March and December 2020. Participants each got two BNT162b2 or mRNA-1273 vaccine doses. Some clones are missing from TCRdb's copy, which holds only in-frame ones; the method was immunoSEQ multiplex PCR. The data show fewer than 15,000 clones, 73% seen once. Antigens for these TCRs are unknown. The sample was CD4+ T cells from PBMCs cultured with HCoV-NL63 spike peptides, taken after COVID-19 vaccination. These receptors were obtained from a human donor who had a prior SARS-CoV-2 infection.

The CDR3 reads CATSSLAGVGPYNEQFF. Written as DNA, the CDR3 is TGTGCCACCAGCAGCCTAGCGGGAGTCGGGCCCTACAATGAGCAGTTCTTC. This chain uses TRBV15 with TRBJ2-1; 10 bases line up with TRBD2. The CDR3 is made up of 17 amino acids. CDR1 LNHNV and CDR2 YYDKDF come from the germline V gene (reference sequence). Trimming cost V 3 bases and J 2 bases; bases outside gene matches: 7.

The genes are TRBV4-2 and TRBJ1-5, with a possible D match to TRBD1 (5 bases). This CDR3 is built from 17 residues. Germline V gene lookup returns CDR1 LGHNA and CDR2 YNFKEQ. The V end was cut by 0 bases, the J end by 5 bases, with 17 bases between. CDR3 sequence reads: CASSQESLAGRDQPQHF. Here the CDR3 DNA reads TGTGCCAGCAGCCAAGAGTCCTTGGCGGGCAGGGATCAGCCCCAGCATTTT.

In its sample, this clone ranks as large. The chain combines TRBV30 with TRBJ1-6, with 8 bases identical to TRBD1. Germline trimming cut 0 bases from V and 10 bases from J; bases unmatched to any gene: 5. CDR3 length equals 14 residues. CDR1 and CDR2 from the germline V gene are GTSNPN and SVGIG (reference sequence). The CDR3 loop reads CAWSVQGGGSPLHF. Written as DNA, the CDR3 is TGTGCCTGGAGTGTACAGGGGGGAGGATCACCCCTCCACTTT.

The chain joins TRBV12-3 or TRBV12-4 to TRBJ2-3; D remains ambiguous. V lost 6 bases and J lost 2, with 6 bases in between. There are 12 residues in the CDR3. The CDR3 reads CASSPSTDTQYF. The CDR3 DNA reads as TGTGCCAGCAGCCCATCCACAGATACGCAGTATTTT.

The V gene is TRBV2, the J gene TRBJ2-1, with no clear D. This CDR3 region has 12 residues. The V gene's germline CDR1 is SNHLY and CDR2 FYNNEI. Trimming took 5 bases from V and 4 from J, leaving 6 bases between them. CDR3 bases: TGTGCCAGCAGTTTTACATACAATGAGCAGTTCTTC. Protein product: CASSFTYNEQFF.

CDR3 sequence: CASRTSGGNEQFF. Written as DNA, the CDR3 is TGTGCCAGTCGGACTAGCGGGGGGAATGAGCAGTTCTTC. V and J are TRBV19 and TRBJ2-1, with TRBD2 identical over 14 bases. The ends lost 8 bases at V and 7 bases at J; junction bases unmatched: 1. This CDR3 is 13 amino acids long. Germline V gives CDR1 LNHDA, CDR2 SQIVND (reference sequence).

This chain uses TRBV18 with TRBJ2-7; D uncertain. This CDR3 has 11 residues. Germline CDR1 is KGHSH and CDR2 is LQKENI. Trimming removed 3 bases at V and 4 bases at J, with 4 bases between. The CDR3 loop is CASSPGYEQYF. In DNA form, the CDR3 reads TGTGCCAGCTCACCCGGGTACGAGCAGTACTTC.

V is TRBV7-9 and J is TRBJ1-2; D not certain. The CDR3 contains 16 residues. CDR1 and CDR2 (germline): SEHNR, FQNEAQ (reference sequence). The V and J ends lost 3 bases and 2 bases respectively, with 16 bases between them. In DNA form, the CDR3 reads TGTGCCAGCAGCTTCCGGGCCGGGGTTTCGAACTATGGCTACACCTTC. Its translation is CASSFRAGVSNYGYTF.

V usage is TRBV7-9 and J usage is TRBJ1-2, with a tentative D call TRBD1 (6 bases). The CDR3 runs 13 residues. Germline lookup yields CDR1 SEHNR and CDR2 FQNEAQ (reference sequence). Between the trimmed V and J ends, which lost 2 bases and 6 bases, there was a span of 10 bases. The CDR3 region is CASSLTGTHGYTF. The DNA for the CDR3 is TGTGCCAGCAGCTTAACAGGGACCCATGGCTACACCTTC.

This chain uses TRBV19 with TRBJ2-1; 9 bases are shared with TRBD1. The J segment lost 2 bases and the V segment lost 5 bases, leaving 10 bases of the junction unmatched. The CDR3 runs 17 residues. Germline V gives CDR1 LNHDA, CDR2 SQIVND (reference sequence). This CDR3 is CASSPRTGGKAYNEQFF. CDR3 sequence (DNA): TGTGCCAGTAGTCCGAGAACAGGGGGCAAGGCCTACAATGAGCAGTTCTTC. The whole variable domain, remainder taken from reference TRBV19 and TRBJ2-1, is DGGITQSPKYLFRKEGQNVTLSCEQNLNHDAMYWYRQDPGQGLRLIYYSQIVNDFQKGDIAEGYSVSREKKESFPLTVTSAQKNPTAFYLCASSPRTGGKAYNEQFFGPGTRLTVL.